The 31 T cell receptor beta chains in this list originate from one sample, sequenced in a study of T cell repertoires in aging, cancer and after chemotherapy. Amplification of TCR beta used genomic DNA extracted from peripheral blood. TRB rearrangements spanning V, D and J were amplified using mixed TRB-A/B primers. TCRdb ran MiXCR on the multiplex PCR reads and lists one entry per CDR3 protein. The data contain 2,000 or so distinct CDR3 sequences, 15% to 20% of them singletons. The specimen was blood. Every receptor here comes from a human donor with a solid tumor.

Worth noting for this clonotype: This could be a read error, since a much larger clone is one nucleotide away. The chain combines TRBV7-2 with TRBJ2-7, with D possibly matching TRBD1 (6 bases). The CDR3 loop spans 13 amino acids. From germline, CDR1 is SGHTA and CDR2 FQGNSA. The V end was cut by 5 bases, the J end by 1 base, with 9 bases between. The CDR3 DNA follows: TGTGCCAGCAGCGCCGGACAGTCCTACGAGCAGTACTTC. Translation: CASSAGQSYEQYF.

This clonotype rates as medium-sized. The CDR3 sequence: CSASGTSGKGTYNEQFF. The CDR3 DNA reads as TGCAGTGCTAGTGGGACTAGCGGGAAAGGCACCTACAATGAGCAGTTCTTC. The chain uses TRBV20-1 and TRBJ2-1, with 13 bases that match TRBD2. The CDR3 length is 17 residues. The V gene's germline CDR1 is DFQATT and CDR2 SNEGSKA (reference sequence). V was clipped by 3 bases and J by 2 bases; unmatched bases: 7.

This clonotype ranks as medium-sized (0.01 to 0.1%). The V call is TRBV30, the J call TRBJ1-1; the D gene is possibly TRBD1 (6 bases). Trimming left V 1 base short and J 1 base short, with 7 bases between. CDR1 and CDR2 (germline): GTSNPN, SVGIG (reference sequence). CDR3 size: 13 residues. DNA for the CDR3: TGTGCCTGGAGTGGGACAGCGAACACTGAAGCTTTCTTT. It encodes CAWSGTANTEAFF.

This clonotype is medium-sized. V and J are TRBV19 and TRBJ2-3; 7 nucleotides match TRBD1. V was pared by 0 bases and J by 4 bases, with 1 base of the junction left unmatched. CDR1 and CDR2 (germline): LNHDA, SQIVND (reference sequence). The CDR3 is 14 residues long. For the CDR3, the DNA is TGTGCCAGTAGTATAGAGACAGGGCCAGATACGCAGTATTTT. This sequence encodes CASSIETGPDTQYF. The full variable domain, completed using reference TRBV19 and TRBJ2-3, is DGGITQSPKYLFRKEGQNVTLSCEQNLNHDAMYWYRQDPGQGLRLIYYSQIVNDFQKGDIAEGYSVSREKKESFPLTVTSAQKNPTAFYLCASSIETGPDTQYFGPGTRLTVL.

CDR3 sequence (DNA): TGTGCCAGCAGCCCGATGGCGGGGGCACTAGGCTACACCTTC. It yields the protein CASSPMAGALGYTF. The chain employs TRBV7-2 and TRBJ1-2; D may be TRBD1 (6 bases). This CDR3 contains 14 residues. V dropped 5 bases and J dropped 8 bases, with 18 bases sitting between them. Germline V gene data show CDR1 as SGHTA and CDR2 as FQGNSA.

This clonotype is categorized as medium-sized. V and J are TRBV11-2 and TRBJ1-5, with 8 bases aligning to TRBD1. The J segment lost 5 bases and the V segment lost 1 base, leaving 7 bases of the junction unmatched. Germline V lookup: CDR1 SGHAT, CDR2 FQNNGV. CDR3 length equals 16 residues. CDR3 in DNA: TGTGCCAGCAGCTTAGTCGGGGGACAGGCTGATCAGCCCCAGCATTTT. Translation gives CASSLVGGQADQPQHF. Full variable domain (remainder filled in from reference TRBV11-2 and TRBJ1-5): EAGVAQSPRYKIIEKRQSVAFWCNPISGHATLYWYQQILGQGPKLLIQFQNNGVVDDSQLPKDRFSAERLKGVDSTLKIQPAKLEDSAVYLCASSLVGGQADQPQHFGDGTRLSIL.

As regards this clonotype: Given a much more abundant clone one base away, this may be a read error. V and J are TRBV20-1 and TRBJ1-2; 8 nucleotides line up with TRBD1. CDR3 size: 15 residues. Trimming cost V 3 bases and J 12 bases; bases outside gene matches: 18. In germline, CDR1 is DFQATT, CDR2 SNEGSKA (reference sequence). CDR3 nucleotides: TGCAGTGCTAGGGAACCCCGTAGGACAGGGAATGGGAACACCTTC. It is translated as CSAREPRRTGNGNTF.

By frequency in the sample, this clonotype is medium-sized. V is TRBV6-5 and J is TRBJ1-3; no firm D call. This CDR3 has 18 amino acids. V was cut by 0 bases and J by 0 bases, with 15 bases left in between. The V gene's germline CDR1 is MNHEY and CDR2 SVGAGI. This CDR3 is CASSYSRGYSPSGNTIYF. The CDR3 DNA reads as TGTGCCAGCAGTTACTCGAGAGGGTACAGTCCCTCTGGAAACACCATATATTTT.

This clonotype is medium-sized (0.01 to 0.1%) by share. DNA of the CDR3: TGTGCCACCAGTGGCAGCTATAATTCACCCCTCCACTTT. Amino acids: CATSGSYNSPLHF. This rearrangement joins TRBV24-1 to TRBJ1-6; D ambiguous. V was trimmed by 5 bases and J by 3 bases, leaving 4 bases between them. The length of the CDR3 is 13 residues. CDR1 and CDR2 from the germline V gene are KGHDR and SFDVKD.

V is TRBV27 and J is TRBJ2-3; 15 bases are a match to TRBD2. CDR1 is MNHEY, CDR2 SMNVEV, per germline (reference sequence). This CDR3 has 16 amino acids. V gave up 3 bases and J gave up 4 bases; unmatched junction bases: 2. CDR3 DNA: TGTGCCAGCAGTTTGGGACTAGCGGGGGGCGCAGATACGCAGTATTTT. Protein: CASSLGLAGGADTQYF.

By sample fraction, this clonotype is medium-sized. The rearrangement joins TRBV19 to TRBJ2-5; D is possibly TRBD1 or TRBD2 (5 bases each). V was clipped by 3 bases and J by 2 bases, with 10 bases between them. Looked up from germline, CDR1 is LNHDA and CDR2 is SQIVND (reference sequence). This CDR3 has 14 amino acids. The CDR3 nucleotides are TGTGCCAGTAGTATTAATTGGGGGCAAGAGACCCAGTACTTC. Translated: CASSINWGQETQYF.

This clonotype is deemed large. The rearrangement joins TRBV6-5 to TRBJ2-6; a weak D match, TRBD1 (5 bases). This CDR3 contains 16 residues. V gave up 5 bases and J gave up 2 bases, with 13 bases separating them. Germline loops: CDR1 MNHEY, CDR2 SVGAGI. CDR3 bases: TGTGCCAGCAGTCTATCCTTGACAGCTGGGGCCAACGTCCTGACTTTC. This encodes CASSLSLTAGANVLTF.

V usage is TRBV5-5 and J usage is TRBJ1-1; 9 nucleotides agree with TRBD1. Germline V CDR1 and CDR2: SGHKS, YYEKEE (reference sequence). Trimming cost V 3 bases and J 5 bases; bases outside gene matches: 5. The CDR3 is 14 residues long. The CDR3 DNA sequence: TGTGCCAGCAGCTATACAGGGGGCCGAACTGAAGCTTTCTTT. Translating gives CASSYTGGRTEAFF. Supplemented by reference TRBV5-5 and TRBJ1-1, the full variable domain reads DAGVTQSPTHLIKTRGQQVTLRCSPISGHKSVSWYQQVLGQGPQFIFQYYEKEERGRGNFPDRFSARQFPNYSSELNVNALLLGDSALYLCASSYTGGRTEAFFGQGTRLTVV.

In its sample, this clonotype ranks as medium-sized. The chain links TRBV12-5 to TRBJ1-5; 11 bases are shared with TRBD1. V lost 7 bases, J lost 4 bases, and 6 bases stayed unmatched. This CDR3 is built from 15 residues. Germline CDR1 reads LGHNT; CDR2 reads FRNRAP. The chain's CDR3 is CASAKGQGGNQPQHF. In DNA, the CDR3 is TGTGCTAGTGCCAAGGGACAGGGGGGGAATCAGCCCCAGCATTTT.

By sample share, this clonotype is medium-sized. This chain joins TRBV6-2 or TRBV6-3 and TRBJ2-1, with 9 positions matching TRBD1. Germline CDR1 and CDR2: MNHEY and SVGEGT. This CDR3 has 17 residues. J was trimmed by 8 bases and V by 2 bases; bases with no gene match: 13. The CDR3 region is CASSYNLRGQGPDEQFF. The DNA for the CDR3 is TGTGCCAGCAGTTACAATCTCCGAGGACAGGGGCCCGATGAGCAGTTCTTC.

Relative to its sample, this clonotype is medium-sized. The V gene is TRBV12-3 or TRBV12-4, the J gene TRBJ1-1; D remains ambiguous. Trimming removed 5 bases from V and 6 bases from J, with 10 bases in between. This CDR3 is 12 amino acids long. CDR3 in amino acids: CASSNRVPEAFF. The CDR3 DNA follows: TGTGCCAGCAGTAACAGAGTCCCTGAAGCTTTCTTT.

In this sample, this clonotype is medium-sized. The chain recombines TRBV20-1 with TRBJ1-5, with 12 bases identical to TRBD1. V lost 7 bases, J lost 5 bases, and 15 bases stayed unmatched. This CDR3 spans 17 amino acids. Germline values: CDR1 DFQATT, CDR2 SNEGSKA (reference sequence). The CDR3 nucleotides are TGCAGTGTCATCAAAGGGGCCGGGACAGGGGGCCATCAGCCCCAGCATTTT. Translation: CSVIKGAGTGGHQPQHF.

The chain recombines TRBV13 with TRBJ1-2; possible D gene TRBD1, 6 bases. The V and J ends lost 6 bases and 8 bases respectively, with 25 bases between them. There are 16 residues in the CDR3. Germline loops: CDR1 PRHDT, CDR2 FYEKMQ (reference sequence). This CDR3 reads CASSQRTGMGLKGYTF. The CDR3 bases are TGTGCCAGCAGTCAAAGAACAGGGATGGGGTTAAAAGGCTACACCTTC.

This clonotype is a singleton in its sample. A much larger clonotype is one base distant, so this may be a read error. This chain connects TRBV5-4 to TRBJ2-5; D perhaps matches TRBD2 (5 bases). The CDR3 loop spans 14 amino acids. V dropped 2 bases and J dropped 4 bases, with 12 bases sitting between them. Germline CDR1 and CDR2: SGHNT and YYREEE (reference sequence). For the CDR3, the DNA is TGTGCCAGCAGCTTCCCAGCGGCCCGAGAGACCCAGTACTTC. Its translation: CASSFPAARETQYF.

This clonotype was recorded a few times. The chain is built from TRBV15 and TRBJ2-2, with TRBD1 matching over 9 bases. The CDR3 covers 15 residues. V shed 10 bases, J shed 4 bases, and the junction held 10 bases outside the gene matches. Germline V gene sequence: CDR1 LNHNV, CDR2 YYDKDF (reference sequence). CDR3 nucleotide sequence: TGTGCCAGCAGTGTAACAGGGGGCCTCACCGGGGAGCTGTTTTTT. Protein: CASSVTGGLTGELFF.

This clonotype is labeled as large. The gene calls are TRBV5-6 and TRBJ2-2; no reliable D call. From germline, CDR1 is SGHDT and CDR2 YYEEEE. The CDR3 totals 12 residues. V lost 6 bases and J lost 5, with 8 bases in between. The DNA of the CDR3 is TGTGCCAGCACCTTTGGGACCGGGGAGCTGTTTTTT. This encodes CASTFGTGELFF.

A few counts support this clonotype. In DNA form, the CDR3 reads TGTGCCAGCACCATGACACAGGGGAGGGTCCGGGAGCAGTACTTC. The encoded protein is CASTMTQGRVREQYF. V usage is TRBV28 and J usage is TRBJ2-7; D is tentatively TRBD1 or TRBD2 (7 bases each). Trimming left V 7 bases short and J 7 bases short, with 23 bases between. CDR1 MDHEN and CDR2 SYDVKM come from the germline V gene. This CDR3 spans 15 amino acids.

This clonotype is large in the sample. The chain links TRBV6-6 to TRBJ2-5; D unresolved. The CDR3 runs to 13 residues. From germline, CDR1 is MNHNY and CDR2 SVGAGI (reference sequence). V shed 3 bases and J shed 4 bases, with 9 bases lying between them. The CDR3 nucleotides read TGTGCCAGCAGTTATCCCCCACGAGAGACCCAGTACTTC. This sequence encodes CASSYPPRETQYF.

This chain links TRBV28 with TRBJ2-5; the D call may be TRBD1 or TRBD2 (6 bases each). Germline V gene lookup returns CDR1 MDHEN and CDR2 SYDVKM. The germline V and J ends were trimmed by 2 bases and 2 bases, with 12 bases remaining between them. The CDR3 has 15 amino acids. CDR3 sequence: CASSLTGGRQETQYF. The CDR3 DNA sequence: TGTGCCAGCAGTTTAACCGGGGGCAGGCAAGAGACCCAGTACTTC.

By share, this clonotype ranks as medium-sized (0.01 to 0.1%). The germline gene is not matched at one end of the junction; a read error may be the cause. This sequence joins TRBV20-1 and TRBJ1-2; no clear D gene. Germline CDR1 reads DFQATT; CDR2 reads SNEGSKA (reference sequence). This CDR3 contains 11 residues. The chain's CDR3 is CSARDNYGYTF. DNA for the CDR3: TGCAGTGCTCGAGACAACTATGGCTACACCTTC.

In this sample, this clonotype is large (0.1 to 1%). The V and J genes are TRBV6-6 and TRBJ2-1, with 8 bases that match TRBD1. This CDR3 has 15 residues. Trimming removed 2 bases from V and 8 bases from J; junction bases left unmatched: 8. Germline CDR1 reads MNHNY; CDR2 reads SVGAGI (reference sequence). In nucleotides, the CDR3 is TGTGCCAGCAGTTACCAGGGGGCTAGGTCCGATGAGCAGTTCTTC. Residues: CASSYQGARSDEQFF.

The rearrangement uses TRBV7-6 and TRBJ2-3; no definite D call. Trimming pared 5 bases from V and 3 bases from J, leaving 12 bases between. The germline V gene encodes CDR1 SGHVS and CDR2 FNYEAQ. The CDR3 is made up of 14 amino acids. This CDR3 reads CASSPRDLTDTQYF. Written as DNA, the CDR3 is TGTGCCAGCAGCCCCCGTGACCTGACAGATACGCAGTATTTT.

This clonotype is judged medium-sized. The V gene is TRBV19, the J gene TRBJ1-1, with TRBD1 matching over 8 bases. Unmatched junction bases numbered 10, after V lost 3 bases and J lost 10 bases. The CDR3 covers 14 residues. Germline V gene lookup returns CDR1 LNHDA and CDR2 SQIVND (reference sequence). The CDR3 DNA reads as TGTGCCAGTAGTATTGTGGGACAGGTTGGGATAGCTTTCTTT. Its protein product is CASSIVGQVGIAFF. Looking up the rest from reference TRBV19 and TRBJ1-1 gives the full variable domain: DGGITQSPKYLFRKEGQNVTLSCEQNLNHDAMYWYRQDPGQGLRLIYYSQIVNDFQKGDIAEGYSVSREKKESFPLTVTSAQKNPTAFYLCASSIVGQVGIAFFGQGTRLTVV.

This clonotype is classed as medium-sized (0.01 to 0.1%). CDR3 nucleotide sequence: TGCGCCAGCAGCTTGGCGCAGGTCTCCTCTGGAAACACCATATATTTT. Translating it yields CASSLAQVSSGNTIYF. The rearrangement links TRBV5-1 to TRBJ1-3; D uncertain. The V gene lost 0 bases and the J gene lost 0 bases, with 10 bases spanning the gap. This CDR3 spans 16 amino acids. Germline lookup yields CDR1 SGHRS and CDR2 YFSETQ.

This clonotype ranks as medium-sized. The chain has TRBV7-6 and TRBJ2-7, with D tentatively TRBD2 (6 bases). Trimming pared 5 bases from V and 1 base from J, leaving 15 bases between. Per germline, CDR1 SGHVS and CDR2 FNYEAQ. The CDR3 has 15 amino acids. The DNA for the CDR3 is TGTGCCAGCAGCCGCCGGGACGGAGGGTCCTACGAGCAGTACTTC. Amino acid sequence: CASSRRDGGSYEQYF.

By proportion, this clonotype is medium-sized (0.01 to 0.1%). This sequence joins TRBV4-2 and TRBJ1-1; D ambiguous. CDR1 is LGHNA and CDR2 is YNFKEQ in the germline V gene. Trimming shortened V by 1 base and J by 10 bases, and 7 bases separated the two germline ends. The CDR3 runs to 11 residues. CDR3 sequence: CASSQGMGAFF. Written as DNA, the CDR3 is TGTGCCAGCAGCCAAGGGATGGGAGCTTTCTTT.